This T cell receptor beta chain was observed in a study of T cell changes during pregnancy in multiple sclerosis. TCRdb keeps only in-frame clones here, not all; method: immunoSEQ multiplex PCR. The data show approximately 63,000 clones, about nine tenths seen once. CDR1 and CDR2 from the germline V gene are SGHRS and YFSETQ. CDR3 length equals 14 residues. The J segment lost 7 bases and the V segment lost 4 bases, leaving 8 bases of the junction unmatched. The sequencing here drew on peripheral blood, taken after pregnancy. The source is a female donor in good health, enrolled as a control in a pregnancy study. The gene calls are TRBV5-1 and TRBJ2-7; TRBD1 agrees at 10 bases. The CDR3 DNA reads TGCGCCAGCAGCACCGGGACAGGGGCATGGGAGCAGTACTTC. The encoded protein is CASSTGTGAWEQYF.